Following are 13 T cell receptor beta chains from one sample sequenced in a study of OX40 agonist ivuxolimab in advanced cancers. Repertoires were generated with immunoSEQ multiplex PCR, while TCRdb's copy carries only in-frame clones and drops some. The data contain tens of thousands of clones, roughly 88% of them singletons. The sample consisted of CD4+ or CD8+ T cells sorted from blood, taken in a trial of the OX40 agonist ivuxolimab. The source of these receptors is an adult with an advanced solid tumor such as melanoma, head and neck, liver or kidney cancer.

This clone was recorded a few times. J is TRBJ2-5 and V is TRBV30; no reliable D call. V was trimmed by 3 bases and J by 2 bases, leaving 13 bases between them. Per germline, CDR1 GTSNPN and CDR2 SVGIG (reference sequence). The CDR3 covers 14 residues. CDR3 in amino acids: CAWSTWAVQETQYF. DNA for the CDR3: TGTGCCTGGAGCACCTGGGCCGTACAAGAGACCCAGTACTTC.

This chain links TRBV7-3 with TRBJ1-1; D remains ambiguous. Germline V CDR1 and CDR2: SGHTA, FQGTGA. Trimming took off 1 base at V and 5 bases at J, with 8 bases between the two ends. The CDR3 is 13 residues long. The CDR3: CASSLRAGTEAFF. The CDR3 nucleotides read TGTGCCAGCAGCTTAAGGGCCGGGACTGAAGCTTTCTTT. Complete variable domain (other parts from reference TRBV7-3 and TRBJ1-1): GAGVSQTPSNKVTEKGKYVELRCDPISGHTALYWYRQSLGQGPEFLIYFQGTGAADDSGLPNDRFFAVRPEGSVSTLKIQRTERGDSAVYLCASSLRAGTEAFFGQGTRLTVV.

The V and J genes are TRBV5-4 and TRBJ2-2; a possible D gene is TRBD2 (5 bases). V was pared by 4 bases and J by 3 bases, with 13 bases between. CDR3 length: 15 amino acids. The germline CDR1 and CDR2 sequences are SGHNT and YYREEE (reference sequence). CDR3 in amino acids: CASSPGGRDTGELFF. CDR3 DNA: TGTGCCAGCAGCCCTGGCGGGCGCGACACCGGGGAGCTGTTTTTT.

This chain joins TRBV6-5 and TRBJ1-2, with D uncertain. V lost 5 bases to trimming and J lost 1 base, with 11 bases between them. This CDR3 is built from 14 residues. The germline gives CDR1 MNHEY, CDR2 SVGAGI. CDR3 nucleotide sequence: TGTGCCAGCAGTGAGAACCATTTTAACTATGGCTACACCTTC. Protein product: CASSENHFNYGYTF.

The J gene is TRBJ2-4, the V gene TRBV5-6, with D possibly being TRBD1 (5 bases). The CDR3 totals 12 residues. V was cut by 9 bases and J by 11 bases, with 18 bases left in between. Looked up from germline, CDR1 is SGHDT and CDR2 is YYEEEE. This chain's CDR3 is CATFQGLGVQYF. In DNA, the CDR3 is TGTGCCACTTTCCAGGGTCTGGGTGTTCAGTACTTC.

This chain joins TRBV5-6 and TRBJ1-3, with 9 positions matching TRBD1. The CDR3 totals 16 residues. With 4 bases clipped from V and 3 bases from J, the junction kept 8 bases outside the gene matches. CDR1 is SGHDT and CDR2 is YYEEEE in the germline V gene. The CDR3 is CASSDVNRGLGNTIYF. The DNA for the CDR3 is TGTGCCAGCAGCGACGTGAACAGGGGGCTTGGAAACACCATATATTTT. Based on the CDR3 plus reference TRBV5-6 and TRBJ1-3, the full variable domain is DAGVTQSPTHLIKTRGQQVTLRCSPKSGHDTVSWYQQALGQGPQFIFQYYEEEERQRGNFPDRFSGHQFPNYSSELNVNALLLGDSALYLCASSDVNRGLGNTIYFGEGSWLTVV.

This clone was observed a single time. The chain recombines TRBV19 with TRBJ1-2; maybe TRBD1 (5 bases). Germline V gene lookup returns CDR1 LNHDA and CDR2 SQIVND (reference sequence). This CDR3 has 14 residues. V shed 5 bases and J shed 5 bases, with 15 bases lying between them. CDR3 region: CASSPRQYGYGYTF. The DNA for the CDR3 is TGTGCCAGTAGTCCTCGACAGTATGGATATGGCTACACCTTC.

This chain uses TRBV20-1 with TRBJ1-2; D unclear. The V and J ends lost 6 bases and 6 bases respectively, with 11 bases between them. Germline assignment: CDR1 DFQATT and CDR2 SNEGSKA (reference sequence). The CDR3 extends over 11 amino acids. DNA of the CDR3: TGCAGTGCAAAAGTTTTGGATGGCTACACCTTC. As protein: CSAKVLDGYTF.

CDR3 sequence: CSVTPQSARELYGYTF. DNA of the CDR3: TGCAGCGTCACCCCGCAATCGGCACGGGAACTCTATGGCTACACCTTC. The chain combines TRBV29-1 with TRBJ1-2; D remains unclear. The germline CDR1 and CDR2 sequences are SQVTM and ANQGSEA. This CDR3 has 16 residues. The V end was cut by 6 bases, the J end by 4 bases, with 24 bases between.

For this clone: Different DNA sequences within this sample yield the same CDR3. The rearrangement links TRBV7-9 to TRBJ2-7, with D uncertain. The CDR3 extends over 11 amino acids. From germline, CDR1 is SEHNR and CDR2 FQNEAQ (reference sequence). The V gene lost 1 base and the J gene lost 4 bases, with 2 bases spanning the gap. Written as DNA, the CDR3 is TGTGCCAGCAGCTTAGTTTACGAGCAGTACTTC. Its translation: CASSLVYEQYF.

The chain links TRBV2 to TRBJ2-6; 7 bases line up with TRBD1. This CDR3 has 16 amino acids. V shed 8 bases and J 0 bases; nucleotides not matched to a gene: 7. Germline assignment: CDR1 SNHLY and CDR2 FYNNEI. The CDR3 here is CASLRGKGSGANVLTF. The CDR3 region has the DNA TGTGCCAGCCTCAGGGGGAAGGGCTCTGGGGCCAACGTCCTGACTTTC.

The CDR3 sequence: CASGLAGLSSYNEQFF. DNA of the CDR3: TGTGCCAGCGGTCTAGCGGGGCTAAGCTCCTACAATGAGCAGTTCTTC. This sequence joins TRBV7-9 and TRBJ2-1, with TRBD2 matching over 9 bases. The CDR3 extends over 16 amino acids. The ends lost 8 bases at V and 0 bases at J; junction bases unmatched: 8. In germline, CDR1 is SEHNR, CDR2 FQNEAQ (reference sequence). The full variable domain, its missing parts supplied by reference TRBV7-9 and TRBJ2-1, is DTGVSQNPRHKITKRGQNVTFRCDPISEHNRLYWYRQTLGQGPEFLTYFQNEAQLEKSRLLSDRFSAERPKGSFSTLEIQRTEQGDSAMYLCASGLAGLSSYNEQFFGPGTRLTVL.

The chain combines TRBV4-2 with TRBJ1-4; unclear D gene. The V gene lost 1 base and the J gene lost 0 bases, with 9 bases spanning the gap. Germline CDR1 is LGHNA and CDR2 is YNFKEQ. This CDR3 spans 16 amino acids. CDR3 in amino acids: CASSQVSSATNEKLFF. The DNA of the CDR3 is TGTGCCAGCAGCCAAGTGTCGAGTGCAACTAATGAAAAACTGTTTTTT.